This T cell receptor (beta chain) was documented in a study of blood T cell repertoires in COVID-19. Looking at the study overall: In each case, the material was cDNA or gDNA derived from T cells, B-cell-depleted T cells, or PBMCs.

The count of this clone is one. The CDR3 runs to 17 residues. Germline V gene sequence: CDR1 SGHTA, CDR2 FQGNSA. With 4 bases clipped from V and 3 bases from J, the junction kept 13 bases outside the gene matches. The assay was immunoSEQ multiplex PCR, and TCRdb's table has in-frame clones only and misses some. The sample consists of some 190,000 clones, approximately 90% of them appearing once. The material sequenced was peripheral blood. The TCR was taken from a human donor in a cohort sampled during active COVID-19. The genes are TRBV7-2 and TRBJ2-3; 7 positions agree with TRBD1. The CDR3 protein is CASSSRQGRLGTDTQYF. In DNA form, the CDR3 reads TGTGCCAGCAGCTCGCGACAGGGCCGGTTGGGGACAGATACGCAGTATTTT.